Listed below are T cell receptor beta chains from one sample, sequenced in a study of spatial heterogeneity in lung cancer. TCRdb re-called the 5' RACE reads with MiXCR, one entry per CDR3 protein. The data show approximately 43,000 distinct CDR3 sequences, 10% seen once. The input for sequencing was PBMCs, taken at follow-up. The source is a female donor with early-stage non-small cell lung cancer. Each CDR3 is given with its conserved first and last residue. D genes are given only for firm matches. Rows give clone size only sometimes, using once, few, many, or a class for an expanded clone.

size	V	J	D	CDR3
many	TRBV6-5	TRBJ2-1	NA	CASSYPGANEQFF
NA	TRBV5-1	TRBJ2-7	TRBD2	CASSLAPTSGRSYEQYF
many	TRBV27	TRBJ1-1	NA	CASSSRMNTEAFF
many	TRBV18	TRBJ2-3	NA	CASSPYAGKVTDTQYF
many	TRBV10-2	TRBJ2-3	TRBD2	CASRAGVTDTQYF
NA	TRBV10-3	TRBJ2-2	NA	CAIGSGELFF
many	TRBV7-8	TRBJ2-1	NA	CASSPLTGTGDEQFF
few	TRBV7-9	TRBJ2-1	NA	CASSRNSYNEQFF
many	TRBV5-1	TRBJ2-7	TRBD2	CASSLAGAGDLYEQYF
NA	TRBV3-1	TRBJ2-3	NA	CASSLSGAKRRDTQYF
NA	TRBV20-1	TRBJ2-1	NA	CSAMDQTNEQFF
few	TRBV28	TRBJ2-7	TRBD1	CDRGHYEQYF
NA	TRBV6-1	TRBJ1-2	NA	CASSDGPAGINYGYTF
few	TRBV20-1	TRBJ2-3	NA	CSARDPSSSTDTQYF
medium-sized	TRBV12-3/TRBV12-4	TRBJ1-2	TRBD1	CASSTTGDGYTF
NA	TRBV7-2	TRBJ1-2	TRBD1	CASSWDRDLHTNYGYTF
many	TRBV7-6	TRBJ2-7	NA	CASSSISYEQYF
NA	TRBV9	TRBJ2-5	NA	CASSALTETQYF
NA	TRBV5-1	TRBJ2-2	NA	CASRDEGPGELFF
NA	TRBV28	TRBJ1-1	NA	CASSLVQSNTEAFF